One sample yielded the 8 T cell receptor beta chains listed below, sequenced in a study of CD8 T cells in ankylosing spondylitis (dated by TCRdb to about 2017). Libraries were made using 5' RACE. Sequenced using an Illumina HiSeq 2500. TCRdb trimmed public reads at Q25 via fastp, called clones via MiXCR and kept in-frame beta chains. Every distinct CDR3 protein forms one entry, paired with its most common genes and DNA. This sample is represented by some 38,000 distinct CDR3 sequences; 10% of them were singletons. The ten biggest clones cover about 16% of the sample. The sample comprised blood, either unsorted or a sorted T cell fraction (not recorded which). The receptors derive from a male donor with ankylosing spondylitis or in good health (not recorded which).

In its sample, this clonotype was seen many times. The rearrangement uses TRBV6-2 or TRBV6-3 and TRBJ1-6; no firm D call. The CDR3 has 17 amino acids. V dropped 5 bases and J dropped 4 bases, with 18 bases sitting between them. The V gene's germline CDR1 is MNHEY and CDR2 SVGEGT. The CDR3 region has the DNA TGTGCCAGCAGTCCCGCAGGTTATCGGGAATATAATTCACCCCTCCACTTT. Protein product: CASSPAGYREYNSPLHF.

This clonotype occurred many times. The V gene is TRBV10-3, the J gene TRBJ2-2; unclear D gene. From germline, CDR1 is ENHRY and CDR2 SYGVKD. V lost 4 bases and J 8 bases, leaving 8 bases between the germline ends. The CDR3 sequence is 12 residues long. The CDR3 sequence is CAISAAVGELFF. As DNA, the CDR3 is TGTGCCATCAGTGCGGCGGTAGGGGAGCTGTTTTTT.

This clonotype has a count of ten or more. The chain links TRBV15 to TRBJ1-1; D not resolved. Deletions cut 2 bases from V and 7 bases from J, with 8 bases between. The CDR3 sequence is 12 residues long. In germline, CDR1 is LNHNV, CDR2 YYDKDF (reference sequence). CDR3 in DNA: TGTGCCACCAGCAGACCCGATCTTGAAGCTTTCTTT. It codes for CATSRPDLEAFF.

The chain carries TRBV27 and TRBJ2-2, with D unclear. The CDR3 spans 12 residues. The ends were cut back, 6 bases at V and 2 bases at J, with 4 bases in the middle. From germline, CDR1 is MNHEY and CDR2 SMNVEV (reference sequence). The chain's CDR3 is CASRLNTGELFF. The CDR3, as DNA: TGTGCCAGCAGACTCAACACCGGGGAGCTGTTTTTT.

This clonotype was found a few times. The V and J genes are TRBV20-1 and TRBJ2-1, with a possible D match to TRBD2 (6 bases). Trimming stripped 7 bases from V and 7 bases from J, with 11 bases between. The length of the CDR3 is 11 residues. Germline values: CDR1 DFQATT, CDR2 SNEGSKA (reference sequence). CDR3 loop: CSGRRGNEQFF. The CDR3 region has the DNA TGCAGTGGCCGGAGGGGAAATGAGCAGTTCTTC.

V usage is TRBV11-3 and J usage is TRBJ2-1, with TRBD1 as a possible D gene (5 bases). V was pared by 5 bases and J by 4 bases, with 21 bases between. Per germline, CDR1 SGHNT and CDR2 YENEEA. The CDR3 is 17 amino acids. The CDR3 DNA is TGTGCCAGCAGCCAATCGATAGGGGTCCGTGGGTACAATGAGCAGTTCTTC. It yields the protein CASSQSIGVRGYNEQFF.

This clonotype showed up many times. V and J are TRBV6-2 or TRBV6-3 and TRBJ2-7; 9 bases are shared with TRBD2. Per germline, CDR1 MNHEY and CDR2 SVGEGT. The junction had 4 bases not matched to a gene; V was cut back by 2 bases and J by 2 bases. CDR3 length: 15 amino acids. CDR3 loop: CASSYEGGRAYEQYF. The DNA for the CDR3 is TGTGCCAGCAGTTACGAGGGCGGGAGGGCCTACGAGCAGTACTTC.

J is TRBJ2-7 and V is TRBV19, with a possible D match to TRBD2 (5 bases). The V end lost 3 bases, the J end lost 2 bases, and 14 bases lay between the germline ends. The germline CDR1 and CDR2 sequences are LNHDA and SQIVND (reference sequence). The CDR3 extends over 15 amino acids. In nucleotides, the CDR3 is TGTGCCAGTAGTATTTCCTGGACCGGGACCTACGAGCAGTACTTC. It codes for CASSISWTGTYEQYF.